The 20 T cell receptor beta chains below come from one sample, sequenced in a study of shared clonotypes between healthy human individuals. The method was immunoSEQ multiplex PCR; TCRdb's version includes in-frame clones alone and lacks a portion of them. Of some 1.5 million clones listed, approximately 98% were seen once; the top ten hold about 0.45%. Specimen: naive CD4+ T cells sorted from blood. Subset in this sample: CD45RA+ positively selected. Every receptor here comes from a man in his thirties or forties in good health.

The chain carries TRBV9 and TRBJ1-5, with TRBD1 identical over 8 bases. CDR1 and CDR2 (germline): SGDLS, YYNGEE. The ends lost 4 bases at V and 7 bases at J; junction bases unmatched: 13. The CDR3 runs to 16 residues. DNA for the CDR3: TGTGCCAGCAGCCAGGGGGCGTTGGGGACAATCCAGCCCCAGCATTTT. It yields the protein CASSQGALGTIQPQHF. The complete variable domain, with remaining parts taken from reference TRBV9 and TRBJ1-5, reads DSGVTQTPKHLITATGQRVTLRCSPRSGDLSVYWYQQSLDQGLQFLIQYYNGEERAKGNILERFSAQQFPDLHSELNLSSLELGDSALYFCASSQGALGTIQPQHFGDGTRLSIL.

The rearrangement joins TRBV9 to TRBJ2-5; D ambiguous. The germline gives CDR1 SGDLS, CDR2 YYNGEE. The V end lost 0 bases, the J end lost 7 bases, and 10 bases lay between the germline ends. The CDR3 length is 13 residues. The CDR3 DNA is TGTGCCAGCAGCGTAGGCGGCCCGGCGACCCAGTACTTC. Residues: CASSVGGPATQYF. The whole variable domain, remainder taken from reference TRBV9 and TRBJ2-5, is DSGVTQTPKHLITATGQRVTLRCSPRSGDLSVYWYQQSLDQGLQFLIQYYNGEERAKGNILERFSAQQFPDLHSELNLSSLELGDSALYFCASSVGGPATQYFGPGTRLLVL.

The V gene is TRBV23-1, the J gene TRBJ1-5, with 8 positions matching TRBD1. TRBV23-1 is an ORF, and what it does is uncertain. Trimming cost V 2 bases and J 4 bases; bases outside gene matches: 1. This CDR3 spans 14 amino acids. CDR3 amino acids: CASSQGQGNQPQHF. The CDR3 DNA sequence: TGCGCCAGCAGTCAAGGACAGGGTAATCAGCCCCAGCATTTT.

This clone has just one count. The chain links TRBV5-4 to TRBJ2-7; 11 bases fit TRBD1. This CDR3 has 15 residues. The ends lost 4 bases at V and 4 bases at J; junction bases unmatched: 7. Looked up from germline, CDR1 is SGHNT and CDR2 is YYREEE (reference sequence). In DNA, the CDR3 is TGTGCCAGCAGCCCTAGGACAGGGGGCGGATACGAGCAGTACTTC. Translation: CASSPRTGGGYEQYF.

The CDR3 is CASKDGSSYEQYF. The CDR3 nucleotides read TGTGCCAGCAAGGACGGAAGCTCCTACGAGCAGTACTTC. V and J are TRBV6-6 and TRBJ2-7; D gene uncertain. Trimming took 7 bases from V and 0 from J, leaving 10 bases between them. The CDR3 runs 13 residues. The germline CDR1 and CDR2 sequences are MNHNY and SVGAGI (reference sequence).

CDR3 residues: CASSLRTAVGEAFF. The CDR3 nucleotides read TGTGCCAGCAGTTTAAGGACAGCTGTGGGGGAAGCTTTCTTT. The chain couples TRBV28 to TRBJ1-1; possible D gene TRBD1, 6 bases. V was trimmed by 2 bases and J by 8 bases, leaving 15 bases between them. CDR3 size: 14 residues. The germline CDR1 and CDR2 sequences are MDHEN and SYDVKM.

This clone is a singleton in its sample. The genes are TRBV5-1 and TRBJ2-1; tentatively, D is TRBD2 (5 bases). This CDR3 is built from 15 residues. V lost 4 bases to trimming and J lost 0 bases, with 11 bases between them. Looked up from germline, CDR1 is SGHRS and CDR2 is YFSETQ. The CDR3 reads CASSDPGDSYNEQFF. The CDR3 coding sequence is TGCGCCAGCAGCGACCCCGGGGACTCCTACAATGAGCAGTTCTTC.

The rearrangement links TRBV19 to TRBJ2-7, with D hard to call. The CDR3 length is 15 residues. V shed 4 bases and J shed 2 bases, with 15 bases lying between them. Germline loops: CDR1 LNHDA, CDR2 SQIVND (reference sequence). The CDR3 sequence is CASSSFGYDPYEQYF. CDR3 nucleotides: TGTGCCAGTAGTAGTTTCGGCTACGATCCCTACGAGCAGTACTTC.

This clone was seen a single time. V and J are TRBV29-1 and TRBJ2-1, with D hard to call. Trimming took 5 bases from V and 0 from J, leaving 11 bases between them. CDR3 length equals 14 residues. CDR1 is SQVTM and CDR2 is ANQGSEA in the germline V gene. The CDR3 nucleotides are TGCAGCGTTTCCGGCAGCGACTCCTACAATGAGCAGTTCTTC. Residues: CSVSGSDSYNEQFF.

J is TRBJ2-1 and V is TRBV7-2, with a possible D match to TRBD2 (6 bases). Germline CDR1 and CDR2: SGHTA and FQGNSA. The CDR3 is made up of 14 amino acids. V gave up 0 bases and J gave up 15 bases, with 18 bases separating them. CDR3 coding DNA: TGTGCCAGCAGCTTAGCGACACGGGGACTCCTATTGTTCTTC. This encodes CASSLATRGLLLFF.

The gene calls are TRBV30 and TRBJ2-7, with 8 positions matching TRBD2. With V trimmed by 4 bases and J by 2 bases, 7 bases remained unmatched. This CDR3 is built from 14 residues. Germline V gives CDR1 GTSNPN, CDR2 SVGIG (reference sequence). CDR3 sequence: CAWKASGQAYEQYF. In DNA, the CDR3 is TGTGCCTGGAAGGCTAGCGGGCAAGCCTACGAGCAGTACTTC.

The chain joins TRBV28 to TRBJ2-7, with 9 bases aligning to TRBD2. Germline lookup yields CDR1 MDHEN and CDR2 SYDVKM. This CDR3 is 15 amino acids long. V lost 9 bases to trimming and J lost 9 bases; unmatched junction nucleotides: 18. CDR3 amino acids: CASQRKGLAGLWQYF. For the CDR3, the DNA is TGTGCCAGTCAGAGGAAAGGGCTAGCGGGATTGTGGCAGTACTTC. The entire variable domain, with the rest obtained from reference TRBV28 and TRBJ2-7, is as follows: DVKVTQSSRYLVKRTGEKVFLECVQDMDHENMFWYRQDPGLGLRLIYFSYDVKMKEKGDIPEGYSVSREKKERFSLILESASTNQTSMYLCASQRKGLAGLWQYFGPGTRLTVT.

This rearrangement joins TRBV9 to TRBJ2-1; a possible D gene is TRBD1 (5 bases). Trimming shortened V by 0 bases and J by 5 bases, and 12 bases separated the two germline ends. Germline V CDR1 and CDR2: SGDLS, YYNGEE. The CDR3 sequence is 15 residues long. The CDR3 DNA follows: TGTGCCAGCAGCGTAGAGGGGCTACCCCACAATGAGCAGTTCTTC. Encoded protein: CASSVEGLPHNEQFF. Variable domain in full (rest from reference TRBV9 and TRBJ2-1): DSGVTQTPKHLITATGQRVTLRCSPRSGDLSVYWYQQSLDQGLQFLIQYYNGEERAKGNILERFSAQQFPDLHSELNLSSLELGDSALYFCASSVEGLPHNEQFFGPGTRLTVL.

The chain is built from TRBV6-1 and TRBJ2-3; 11 nucleotides agree with TRBD2. This CDR3 is built from 14 residues. The germline gives CDR1 MNHNS, CDR2 SASEGT. J gave up 0 bases and V 11 bases, and 4 bases lay outside the gene matches. The CDR3 reads CAGLAGGSTDTQYF. In DNA, the CDR3 is TGTGCCGGCCTAGCGGGAGGAAGCACAGATACGCAGTATTTT.

The chain is built from TRBV29-1 and TRBJ1-1; D unclear. Germline V gene data show CDR1 as SQVTM and CDR2 as ANQGSEA. The length of the CDR3 is 13 residues. The ends were cut back, 2 bases at V and 1 base at J, with 8 bases in the middle. Here the CDR3 DNA reads TGCAGCGTTGAACGGGTCACGAACACTGAAGCTTTCTTT. As protein: CSVERVTNTEAFF.

The gene calls are TRBV28 and TRBJ2-1; no clear D. The CDR3 runs 13 residues. Germline CDR1 is MDHEN and CDR2 is SYDVKM. V dropped 4 bases and J dropped 8 bases, with 12 bases sitting between them. The chain's CDR3 is CASSSHHDDEQFF. The CDR3 nucleotides are TGTGCCAGCAGTTCCCACCACGACGATGAGCAGTTCTTC.

The rearrangement joins TRBV28 to TRBJ1-5; D is unresolved. Trimming removed 3 bases at V and 6 bases at J, with 6 bases between. CDR1 and CDR2 from the germline V gene are MDHEN and SYDVKM. The CDR3 is made up of 12 amino acids. The CDR3 loop reads CASSFLAQPQHF. CDR3 sequence (DNA): TGTGCCAGCAGTTTCCTGGCTCAGCCCCAGCATTTT.

The gene calls are TRBV7-6 and TRBJ2-3, with TRBD2 matching 15 bases. Losses at the gene ends were 5 bases for V and 0 bases for J; bases not matched to a gene: 6. The germline CDR1 and CDR2 sequences are SGHVS and FNYEAQ. The CDR3 is made up of 18 amino acids. The CDR3 region is CASSPGTSGRTSTDTQYF. DNA for the CDR3: TGTGCCAGCAGCCCAGGGACTAGCGGGAGGACTAGCACAGATACGCAGTATTTT.

The gene calls are TRBV29-1 and TRBJ2-3; unclear D gene. Germline values: CDR1 SQVTM, CDR2 ANQGSEA. This CDR3 comprises 13 residues. V gave up 4 bases and J gave up 3 bases, with 11 bases separating them. CDR3 nucleotide sequence: TGCAGCGTTGTATGGCAACCAACAGATACGCAGTATTTT. Translating gives CSVVWQPTDTQYF.

The CDR3 DNA follows: TGTGCCAGTAGTGACACCGGGACAGGGGTTTACGAGCAGTACTTC. Translating gives CASSDTGTGVYEQYF. The chain employs TRBV19 and TRBJ2-7; 10 bases map to TRBD1. V dropped 5 bases and J dropped 4; count of bases not matched to a gene: 8. Per germline, CDR1 LNHDA and CDR2 SQIVND (reference sequence). The CDR3 is 15 residues long.